The 26 T cell receptor beta chains below were found in one sample sequenced in a study of T cells after yellow fever vaccination. From the 5' RACE reads, TCRdb called clonotypes with MiXCR, one entry per CDR3 protein. Of tens of thousands of distinct CDR3 sequences in the sample, about 7.7% were seen once. Source: CD8+ T cells sorted from PBMCs, taken on the day of the yellow fever booster vaccination. These receptor sequences come from a young man who received the YFV17D yellow fever vaccine.

This clonotype was recorded a few times. This sequence joins TRBV20-1 and TRBJ2-7, with D hard to call. In germline, CDR1 is DFQATT, CDR2 SNEGSKA (reference sequence). The V gene lost 1 base and the J gene lost 6 bases, with 7 bases spanning the gap. The CDR3 is made up of 11 amino acids. CDR3 sequence: CSARVWVEQYF. Here the CDR3 DNA reads TGCAGTGCTAGAGTTTGGGTCGAGCAGTACTTC.

This clonotype was detected only a few times. The CDR3 DNA reads as TGTGCCAGCAGCCAGGGGACAGCTGCTAGCAATCAGCCCCAGCATTTT. It yields the protein CASSQGTAASNQPQHF. The chain uses TRBV4-2 and TRBJ1-5, with 7 bases identical to TRBD1. Germline loops: CDR1 LGHNA, CDR2 YNFKEQ. This CDR3 has 16 amino acids. J was trimmed by 0 bases and V by 3 bases; bases with no gene match: 5.

The rearrangement uses TRBV7-9 and TRBJ2-1; unclear D gene. This CDR3 is 15 amino acids long. Germline CDR1 is SEHNR and CDR2 is FQNEAQ (reference sequence). Trimming stripped 5 bases from V and 2 bases from J, with 13 bases between. CDR3 in amino acids: CASSLSRFTYNEQFF. The CDR3 DNA is TGTGCCAGCAGCCTAAGTCGGTTCACCTACAATGAGCAGTTCTTC.

The V and J genes are TRBV19 and TRBJ2-2; D perhaps matches TRBD1 (5 bases). CDR1 is LNHDA and CDR2 is SQIVND in the germline V gene (reference sequence). V was trimmed by 6 bases and J by 6 bases, leaving 11 bases between them. CDR3 size: 13 residues. The CDR3 region is CASRKGVPGELFF. The CDR3 nucleotides are TGTGCCAGTAGGAAAGGGGTCCCCGGGGAGCTGTTTTTT.

There are a few counts of this clonotype. The chain is built from TRBV7-9 and TRBJ2-5; D gene ambiguous. CDR3 length: 12 amino acids. Germline V gene lookup returns CDR1 SEHNR and CDR2 FQNEAQ (reference sequence). The V and J ends lost 7 bases and 7 bases respectively, with 13 bases between them. The CDR3 region is CASMDDRGTQYF. The CDR3 DNA reads TGTGCCAGCATGGACGATCGAGGGACCCAGTACTTC. Full variable domain (missing parts from reference TRBV7-9 and TRBJ2-5): DTGVSQNPRHKITKRGQNVTFRCDPISEHNRLYWYRQTLGQGPEFLTYFQNEAQLEKSRLLSDRFSAERPKGSFSTLEIQRTEQGDSAMYLCASMDDRGTQYFGPGTRLLVL.

J is TRBJ2-2 and V is TRBV9, with D unresolved. Germline V gene lookup returns CDR1 SGDLS and CDR2 YYNGEE. The CDR3 contains 15 residues. The V and J ends lost 2 bases and 7 bases respectively, with 15 bases between them. The CDR3 DNA follows: TGTGCCAGCAGCGTGATAGGCCCTTTAGACGGGGAGCTGTTTTTT. Amino acids: CASSVIGPLDGELFF.

This clonotype was detected only once. A junction end diverges from the germline sequence, so it may reflect a read error. The chain has TRBV20-1 and TRBJ2-5; 8 bases fit TRBD2. This CDR3 region has 16 residues. Germline-derived CDR1 and CDR2 are DFQATT and SNEGSKA (reference sequence). CDR3 nucleotide sequence: TGCTGTGCTTTCTGGACAGCGGGAGCTGGGAAGGGGACCCAGTACTTC. It yields the protein CCAFWTAGAGKGTQYF.

Many counts were recorded for this clonotype. The chain carries TRBV12-3 or TRBV12-4 and TRBJ2-3; 10 bases map to TRBD1. The CDR3 runs 15 residues. V trimming: 6 bases; J trimming: 2 bases; junction bases outside the gene matches: 5. The CDR3 DNA sequence: TGTGCCAGCAGCTCGGGACAGGGGAACACAGATACGCAGTATTTT. This sequence encodes CASSSGQGNTDTQYF.

The chain has TRBV27 and TRBJ2-1; D unresolved. Trimming shortened V by 7 bases and J by 4 bases, and 14 bases separated the two germline ends. CDR3 length equals 14 residues. Germline values: CDR1 MNHEY, CDR2 SMNVEV (reference sequence). DNA for the CDR3: TGTGCCAGCACCCCGGGCCAAGGGTACAATGAGCAGTTCTTC. This translates into CASTPGQGYNEQFF.

This clonotype was seen a few times. This chain connects TRBV11-2 to TRBJ1-1; D remains ambiguous. Trimming shortened V by 0 bases and J by 10 bases, and 12 bases separated the two germline ends. Germline V gives CDR1 SGHAT, CDR2 FQNNGV. The CDR3 is 13 amino acids. Written as DNA, the CDR3 is TGTGCCAGCAGCTTAGACAGTTTTTTCCCAGCTTTCTTT. Encoded protein: CASSLDSFFPAFF.

There are many counts of this clonotype. The J gene is TRBJ1-1, the V gene TRBV15; tentative D call: TRBD1 (6 bases). CDR1 is LNHNV, CDR2 YYDKDF, per germline (reference sequence). This CDR3 contains 13 residues. V was clipped by 5 bases and J by 11 bases, with 18 bases between them. The CDR3 coding sequence is TGTGCCACCAGCCAAACAGGGACGGTGGAGGCTTTCTTT. Amino acid sequence: CATSQTGTVEAFF.

The rearrangement joins TRBV24-1 to TRBJ2-2; 7 bases fit TRBD1. CDR3 length: 19 residues. With 3 bases clipped from V and 5 bases from J, the junction kept 17 bases outside the gene matches. CDR1 is KGHDR and CDR2 is SFDVKD in the germline V gene. The CDR3 loop reads CATSDNPGQYSVRTGELFF. CDR3 sequence (DNA): TGTGCCACCAGTGATAATCCGGGACAGTATAGTGTAAGAACCGGGGAGCTGTTTTTT.

This clonotype was detected only a few times. The V and J genes are TRBV11-1 and TRBJ2-2; D is perhaps TRBD2 (5 bases). The CDR3 covers 18 residues. Trimming left V 4 bases short and J 1 base short, with 19 bases between. Germline V gene lookup returns CDR1 SGHAT and CDR2 FQDESV (reference sequence). As DNA, the CDR3 is TGTGCCAGCAGCTCCCTCGGGGTGGAGACCATGAACACCGGGGAGCTGTTTTTT. As protein: CASSSLGVETMNTGELFF.

The V gene is TRBV11-2, the J gene TRBJ2-2; D is perhaps TRBD1 (5 bases). The CDR3 runs 13 residues. Trimming cost V 1 base and J 7 bases, with 7 bases left between them. Germline-derived CDR1 and CDR2 are SGHAT and FQNNGV. The CDR3 DNA is TGTGCCAGCAGCTTAGTGACAGACGGGGAGCTGTTTTTT. Its protein is CASSLVTDGELFF.

This chain connects TRBV5-5 to TRBJ1-5; perhaps TRBD1 as D (6 bases). Germline values: CDR1 SGHKS, CDR2 YYEKEE (reference sequence). The germline V and J ends were trimmed by 6 bases and 4 bases, with 17 bases remaining between them. There are 15 residues in the CDR3. CDR3 loop: CASTETGIGNQPQHF. The CDR3 DNA reads TGTGCCAGCACCGAAACAGGGATCGGGAATCAGCCCCAGCATTTT.

This clonotype was counted many times. The J gene is TRBJ2-1, the V gene TRBV6-4; 10 nucleotides align to TRBD1. This CDR3 is built from 15 residues. V trimming: 6 bases; J trimming: 6 bases; junction bases outside the gene matches: 8. Germline V CDR1 and CDR2: MRHNA, SNTAGT. The CDR3 bases are TGTGCCAGCAGCAGGGACAGGGGAAATTCCAATGAGCAGTTCTTC. Protein product: CASSRDRGNSNEQFF.

There are many counts of this clonotype. CDR3 nucleotide sequence: TGTGCCAGCAGTTACCTTAGCGGGAGCACAGATACGCAGTATTTT. It translates to CASSYLSGSTDTQYF. This sequence joins TRBV27 and TRBJ2-3; 7 bases agree with TRBD2. This CDR3 has 15 amino acids. Germline loops: CDR1 MNHEY, CDR2 SMNVEV (reference sequence). With V trimmed by 4 bases and J by 0 bases, 4 bases remained unmatched.

This clonotype showed up just a few times. The chain couples TRBV10-3 to TRBJ2-7; tentative D call: TRBD2 (6 bases). Germline V CDR1 and CDR2: ENHRY, SYGVKD. This CDR3 spans 13 amino acids. V gave up 8 bases and J gave up 2 bases, with 13 bases separating them. In nucleotides, the CDR3 is TGTGCCATCCATCGGGGAGGTACCTACGAGCAGTACTTC. Protein sequence: CAIHRGGTYEQYF.

The rearrangement joins TRBV27 to TRBJ1-5; tentatively, D is TRBD1 (5 bases). The V end lost 2 bases, the J end lost 6 bases, and 8 bases lay between the germline ends. The CDR3 covers 13 residues. Per germline, CDR1 MNHEY and CDR2 SMNVEV (reference sequence). CDR3 in amino acids: CASSLGASQPQHF. The CDR3 DNA sequence: TGTGCCAGCAGTTTAGGGGCCAGTCAGCCCCAGCATTTT.

The J gene is TRBJ2-1, the V gene TRBV4-3, with D unclear. The V and J ends lost 2 bases and 8 bases respectively, with 19 bases between them. CDR3 length: 16 residues. Germline V gene data show CDR1 as LGHNA and CDR2 as YSLEER. Here the CDR3 reads CASSQLSSNGLYEQFF. The CDR3 bases are TGCGCCAGCAGCCAACTTTCTAGTAATGGCTTGTATGAGCAGTTCTTC.

This clonotype was detected only a few times. V is TRBV6-4 and J is TRBJ2-3, with 13 bases aligning to TRBD2. V lost 2 bases, J lost 4 bases, and 0 bases stayed unmatched. The CDR3 consists of 15 residues. Germline V gene data show CDR1 as MRHNA and CDR2 as SNTAGT. The CDR3 loop is CASSDGTSGADTQYF. Written as DNA, the CDR3 is TGTGCCAGCAGTGACGGGACTAGCGGGGCAGATACGCAGTATTTT.

The chain joins TRBV9 to TRBJ2-5, with D hard to call. Per germline, CDR1 SGDLS and CDR2 YYNGEE. CDR3 size: 16 residues. V was cut by 0 bases and J by 2 bases, with 14 bases left in between. CDR3 sequence (DNA): TGTGCCAGCAGCGTAGAACCCTACGATACTCAAGAGACCCAGTACTTC. Translated, it gives CASSVEPYDTQETQYF.

The chain carries TRBV3-1 and TRBJ2-3; no clear D gene. V lost 4 bases and J 2 bases, leaving 10 bases between the germline ends. This CDR3 has 14 residues. Germline loops: CDR1 LGHDT, CDR2 YNNKEL (reference sequence). The CDR3 loop reads CASSLATTTDTQYF. The CDR3 DNA reads as TGTGCCAGCAGCCTTGCTACAACCACAGATACGCAGTATTTT.

This chain uses TRBV29-1 with TRBJ2-1; 8 bases match TRBD1. This CDR3 comprises 15 residues. The germline V gene encodes CDR1 SQVTM and CDR2 ANQGSEA. J gave up 4 bases and V 3 bases, and 8 bases lay outside the gene matches. The CDR3 sequence is CSVEETGAGYNEQFF. CDR3 nucleotides: TGCAGCGTTGAGGAGACAGGGGCGGGGTACAATGAGCAGTTCTTC.

The V and J genes are TRBV30 and TRBJ2-5; D is perhaps TRBD2 (5 bases). This CDR3 contains 16 residues. V lost 0 bases, J lost 2 bases, and 16 bases lay in between. Looked up from germline, CDR1 is GTSNPN and CDR2 is SVGIG (reference sequence). This CDR3 is CAWSVPLAGLQETQYF. CDR3 sequence (DNA): TGTGCCTGGAGTGTACCTCTAGCTGGATTACAAGAGACCCAGTACTTC.

This clonotype was seen a few times. The rearrangement joins TRBV10-2 to TRBJ2-7; D possibly corresponds to TRBD1 (6 bases). The CDR3 runs to 11 residues. Germline CDR1 reads WSHSY; CDR2 reads SAAADI. V lost 8 bases to trimming and J lost 2 bases, with 7 bases between them. The CDR3 DNA follows: TGCGCCAGCCGGGACACCTACGAGCAGTACTTC. It specifies CASRDTYEQYF.